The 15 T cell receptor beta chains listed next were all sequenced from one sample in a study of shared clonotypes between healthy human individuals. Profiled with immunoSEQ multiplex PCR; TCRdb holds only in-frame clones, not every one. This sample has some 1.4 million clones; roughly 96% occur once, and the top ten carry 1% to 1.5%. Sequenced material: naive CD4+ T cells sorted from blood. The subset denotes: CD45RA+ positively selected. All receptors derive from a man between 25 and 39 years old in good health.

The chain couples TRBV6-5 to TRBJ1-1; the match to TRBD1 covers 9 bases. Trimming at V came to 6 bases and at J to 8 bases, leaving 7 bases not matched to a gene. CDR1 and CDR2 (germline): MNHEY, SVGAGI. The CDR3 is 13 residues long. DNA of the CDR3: TGTGCCAGCAGAATAACAGGGGGCGCAGAAGCTTTCTTT. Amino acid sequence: CASRITGGAEAFF.

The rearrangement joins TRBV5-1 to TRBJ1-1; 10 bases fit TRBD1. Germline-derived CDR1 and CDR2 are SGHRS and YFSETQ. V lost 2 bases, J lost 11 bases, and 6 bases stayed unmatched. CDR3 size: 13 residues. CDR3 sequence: CASSFGQGVQAFF. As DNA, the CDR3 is TGCGCCAGCAGCTTTGGACAGGGGGTTCAGGCTTTCTTT.

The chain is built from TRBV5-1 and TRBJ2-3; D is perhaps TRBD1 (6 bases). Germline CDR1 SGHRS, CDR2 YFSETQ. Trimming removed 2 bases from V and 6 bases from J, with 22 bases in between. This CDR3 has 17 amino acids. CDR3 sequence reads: CASSLYGGAGATDTQYF. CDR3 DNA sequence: TGCGCCAGCAGCTTATATGGTGGGGCAGGGGCTACTGATACGCAGTATTTT.

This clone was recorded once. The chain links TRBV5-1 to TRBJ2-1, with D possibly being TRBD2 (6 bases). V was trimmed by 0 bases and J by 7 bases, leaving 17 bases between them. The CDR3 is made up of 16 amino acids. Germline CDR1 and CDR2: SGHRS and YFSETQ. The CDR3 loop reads CASSLVVSGEGNEQFF. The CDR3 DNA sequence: TGCGCCAGCAGCTTGGTAGTATCGGGAGAGGGGAATGAGCAGTTCTTC.

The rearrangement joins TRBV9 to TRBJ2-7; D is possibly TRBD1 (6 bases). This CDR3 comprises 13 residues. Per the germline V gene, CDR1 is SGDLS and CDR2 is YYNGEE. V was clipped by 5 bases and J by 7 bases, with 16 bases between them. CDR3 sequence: CASSGGPLGEQYF. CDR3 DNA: TGTGCCAGCAGTGGGGGCCCTCTTGGAGAGCAGTACTTC.

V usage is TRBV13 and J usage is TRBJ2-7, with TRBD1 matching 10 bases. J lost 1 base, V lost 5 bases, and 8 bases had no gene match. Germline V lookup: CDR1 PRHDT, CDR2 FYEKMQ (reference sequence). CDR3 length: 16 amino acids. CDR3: CASSPIPGQGSYEQYF. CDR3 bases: TGTGCCAGCAGCCCTATTCCGGGACAGGGGTCCTACGAGCAGTACTTC.

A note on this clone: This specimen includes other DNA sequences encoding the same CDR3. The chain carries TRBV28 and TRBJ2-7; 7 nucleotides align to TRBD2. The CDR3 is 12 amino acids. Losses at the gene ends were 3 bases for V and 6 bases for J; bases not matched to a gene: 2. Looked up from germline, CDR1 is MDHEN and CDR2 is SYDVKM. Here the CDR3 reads CASSLGGSEQYF. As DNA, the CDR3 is TGTGCCAGCAGTTTGGGAGGGAGCGAGCAGTACTTC.

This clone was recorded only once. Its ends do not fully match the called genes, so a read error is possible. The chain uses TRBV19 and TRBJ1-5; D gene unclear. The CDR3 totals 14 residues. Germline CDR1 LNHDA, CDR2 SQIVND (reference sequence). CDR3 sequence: CASSLDIVNQPQHF. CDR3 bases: TGTGCCAGTAGTCTAGACATAGTAAATCAGCCCCAGCATTTT. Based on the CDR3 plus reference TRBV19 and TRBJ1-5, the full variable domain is DGGITQSPKYLFRKEGQNVTLSCEQNLNHDAMYWYRQDPGQGLRLIYYSQIVNDFQKGDIAEGYSVSREKKESFPLTVTSAQKNPTAFYLCASSLDIVNQPQHFGDGTRLSIL.

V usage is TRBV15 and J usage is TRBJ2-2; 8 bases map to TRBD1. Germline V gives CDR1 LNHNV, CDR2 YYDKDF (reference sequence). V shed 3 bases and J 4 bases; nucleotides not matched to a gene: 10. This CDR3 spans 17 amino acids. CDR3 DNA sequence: TGTGCCACCAGCAGCCCCGACAGGGGAACCATCACCGGGGAGCTGTTTTTT. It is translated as CATSSPDRGTITGELFF. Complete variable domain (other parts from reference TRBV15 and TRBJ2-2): DAMVIQNPRYQVTQFGKPVTLSCSQTLNHNVMYWYQQKSSQAPKLLFHYYDKDFNNEADTPDNFQSRRPNTSFCFLDIRSPGLGDTAMYLCATSSPDRGTITGELFFGEGSRLTVL.

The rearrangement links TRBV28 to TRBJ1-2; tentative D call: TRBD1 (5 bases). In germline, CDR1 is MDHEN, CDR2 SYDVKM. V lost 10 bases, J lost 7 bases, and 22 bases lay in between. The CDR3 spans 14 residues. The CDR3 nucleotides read TGTGCCAACAGGAGACGAGGGGAGAAGGGTGGCTACACCTTC. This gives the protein CANRRRGEKGGYTF.

This CDR3 is CASTSSGSGETQYF. Written as DNA, the CDR3 is TGTGCCAGCACTAGTAGCGGGAGCGGGGAGACCCAGTACTTC. V usage is TRBV6-5 and J usage is TRBJ2-5; 9 positions agree with TRBD2. Germline V lookup: CDR1 MNHEY, CDR2 SVGAGI. This CDR3 spans 14 amino acids. The V gene end was trimmed by 7 bases and the J gene end by 5 bases; junction bases not matched to a gene: 8.

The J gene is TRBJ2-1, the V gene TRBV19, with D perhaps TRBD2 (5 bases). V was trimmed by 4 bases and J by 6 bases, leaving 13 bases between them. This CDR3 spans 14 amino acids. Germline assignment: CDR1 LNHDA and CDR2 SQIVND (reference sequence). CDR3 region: CASSTIRRGNEQFF. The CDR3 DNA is TGTGCCAGTAGTACCATACGCCGGGGCAATGAGCAGTTCTTC.

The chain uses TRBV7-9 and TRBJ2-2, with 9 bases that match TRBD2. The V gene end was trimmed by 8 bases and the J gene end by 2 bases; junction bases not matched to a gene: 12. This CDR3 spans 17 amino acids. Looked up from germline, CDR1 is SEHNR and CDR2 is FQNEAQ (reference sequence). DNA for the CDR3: TGTGCCAGCCCAAGTCCGTATAGCGGGGGAAACACCGGGGAGCTGTTTTTT. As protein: CASPSPYSGGNTGELFF.

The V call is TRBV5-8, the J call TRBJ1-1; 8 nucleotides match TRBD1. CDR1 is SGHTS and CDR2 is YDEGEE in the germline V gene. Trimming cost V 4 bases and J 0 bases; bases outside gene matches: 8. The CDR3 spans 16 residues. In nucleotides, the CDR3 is TGTGCCAGCAGCCCCGACAGGGGCCAAATGAACACTGAAGCTTTCTTT. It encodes CASSPDRGQMNTEAFF.

CDR3 nucleotide sequence: TGTGCCAGCAGCCCCACATTATACGGGAGGATGTTCTTC. As protein: CASSPTLYGRMFF. The chain has TRBV7-3 and TRBJ2-1, with TRBD2 matching 7 bases. This CDR3 spans 13 amino acids. Germline CDR1 SGHTA, CDR2 FQGTGA. V shed 5 bases, J shed 15 bases, and the junction held 13 bases outside the gene matches.